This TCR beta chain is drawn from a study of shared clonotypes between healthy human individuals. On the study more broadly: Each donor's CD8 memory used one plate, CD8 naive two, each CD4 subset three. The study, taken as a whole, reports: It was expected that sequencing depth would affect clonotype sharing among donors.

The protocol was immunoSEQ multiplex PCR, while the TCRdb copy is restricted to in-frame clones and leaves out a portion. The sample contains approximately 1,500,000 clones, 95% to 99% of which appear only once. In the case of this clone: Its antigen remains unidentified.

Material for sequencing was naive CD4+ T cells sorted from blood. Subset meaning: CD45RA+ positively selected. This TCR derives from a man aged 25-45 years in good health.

The CDR3 loop reads CASSTGQGREQYF. The CDR3 coding sequence is TGTGCCAGCAGTACGGGACAGGGGCGCGAGCAGTACTTC. The rearrangement uses TRBV5-4 and TRBJ2-7; 10 bases line up with TRBD1. This CDR3 comprises 13 residues. Looked up from germline, CDR1 is SGHNT and CDR2 is YYREEE (reference sequence). The trim removed 5 bases at V and 6 bases at J, leaving 5 bases unmatched.